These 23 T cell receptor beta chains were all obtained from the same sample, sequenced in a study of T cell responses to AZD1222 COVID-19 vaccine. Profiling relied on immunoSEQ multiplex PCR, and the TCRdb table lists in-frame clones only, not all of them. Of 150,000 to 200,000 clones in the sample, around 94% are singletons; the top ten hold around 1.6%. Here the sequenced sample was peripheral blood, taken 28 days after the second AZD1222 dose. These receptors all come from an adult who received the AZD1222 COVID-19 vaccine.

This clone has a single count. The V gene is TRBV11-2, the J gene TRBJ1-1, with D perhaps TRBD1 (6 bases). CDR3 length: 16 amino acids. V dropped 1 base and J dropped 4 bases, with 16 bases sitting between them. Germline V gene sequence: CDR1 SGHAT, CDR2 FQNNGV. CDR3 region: CASSLVGGQLSTEAFF. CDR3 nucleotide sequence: TGTGCCAGCAGCTTAGTTGGTGGACAGTTGAGCACTGAAGCTTTCTTT.

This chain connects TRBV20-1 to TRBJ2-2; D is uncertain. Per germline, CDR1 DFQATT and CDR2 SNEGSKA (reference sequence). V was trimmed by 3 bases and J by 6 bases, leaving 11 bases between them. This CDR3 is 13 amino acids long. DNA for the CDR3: TGCAGTGCTAGTGTGCAACGGTCCGGGGAGCTGTTTTTT. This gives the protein CSASVQRSGELFF.

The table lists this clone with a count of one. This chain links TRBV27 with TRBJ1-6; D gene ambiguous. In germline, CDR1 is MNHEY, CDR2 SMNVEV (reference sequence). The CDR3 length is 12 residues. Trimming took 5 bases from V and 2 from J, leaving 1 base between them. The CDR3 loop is CASSPYNSPLHF. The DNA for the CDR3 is TGTGCCAGCAGTCCCTATAATTCACCCCTCCACTTT.

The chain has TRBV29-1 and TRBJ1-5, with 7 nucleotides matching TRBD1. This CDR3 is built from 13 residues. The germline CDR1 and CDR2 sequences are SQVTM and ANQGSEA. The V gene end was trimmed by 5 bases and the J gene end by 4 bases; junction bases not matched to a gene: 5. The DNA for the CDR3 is TGCAGCGTTAGAACAGGGGCGAATCAGCCCCAGCATTTT. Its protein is CSVRTGANQPQHF. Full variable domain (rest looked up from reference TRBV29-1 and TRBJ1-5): SAVISQKPSRDICQRGTSLTIQCQVDSQVTMMFWYRQQPGQSLTLIATANQGSEATYESGFVIDKFPISRPNLTFSTLTVSNMSPEDSSIYLCSVRTGANQPQHFGDGTRLSIL.

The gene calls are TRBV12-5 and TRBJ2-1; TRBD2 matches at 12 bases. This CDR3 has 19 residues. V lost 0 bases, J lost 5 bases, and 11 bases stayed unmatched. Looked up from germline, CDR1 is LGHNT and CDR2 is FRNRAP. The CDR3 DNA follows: TGTGCTAGTGGTTTGGTACGTCTAGCGGGAGGGCCGAACGACAATGAGCAGTTCTTC. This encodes CASGLVRLAGGPNDNEQFF.

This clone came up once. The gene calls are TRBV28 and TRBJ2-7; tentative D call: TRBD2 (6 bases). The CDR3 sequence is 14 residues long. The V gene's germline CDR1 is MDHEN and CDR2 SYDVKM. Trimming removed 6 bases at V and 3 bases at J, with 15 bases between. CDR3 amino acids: CASSIGTGGYEQYF. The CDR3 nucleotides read TGTGCCAGCAGCATCGGGACTGGGGGCTACGAGCAGTACTTC.

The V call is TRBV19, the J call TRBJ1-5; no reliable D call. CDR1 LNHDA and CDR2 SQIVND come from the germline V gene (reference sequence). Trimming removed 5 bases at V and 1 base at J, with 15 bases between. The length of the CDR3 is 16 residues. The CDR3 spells CASSARAGSSNQPQHF. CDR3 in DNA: TGTGCCAGTAGTGCCCGGGCGGGTTCGAGCAATCAGCCCCAGCATTTT. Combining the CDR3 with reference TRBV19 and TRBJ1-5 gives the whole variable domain DGGITQSPKYLFRKEGQNVTLSCEQNLNHDAMYWYRQDPGQGLRLIYYSQIVNDFQKGDIAEGYSVSREKKESFPLTVTSAQKNPTAFYLCASSARAGSSNQPQHFGDGTRLSIL.

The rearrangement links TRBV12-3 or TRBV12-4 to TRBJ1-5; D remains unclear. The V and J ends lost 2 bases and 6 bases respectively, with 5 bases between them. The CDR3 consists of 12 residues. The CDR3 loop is CASSLRSQPQHF. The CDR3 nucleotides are TGTGCCAGCAGTTTAAGGAGTCAGCCCCAGCATTTT.

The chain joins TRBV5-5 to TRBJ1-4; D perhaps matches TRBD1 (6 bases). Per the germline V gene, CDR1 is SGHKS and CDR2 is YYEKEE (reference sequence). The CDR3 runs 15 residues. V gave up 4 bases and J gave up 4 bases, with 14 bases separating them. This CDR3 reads CASSKTGGSNEKLFF. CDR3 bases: TGTGCCAGCAGCAAGACAGGCGGGAGTAATGAAAAACTGTTTTTT.

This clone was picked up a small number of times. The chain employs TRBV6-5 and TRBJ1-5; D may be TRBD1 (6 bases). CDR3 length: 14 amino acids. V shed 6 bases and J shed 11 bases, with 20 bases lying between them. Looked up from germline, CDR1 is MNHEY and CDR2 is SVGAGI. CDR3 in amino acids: CASSTGTNGGTQHF. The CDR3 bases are TGTGCCAGCAGCACAGGGACCAACGGAGGGACCCAGCATTTT.

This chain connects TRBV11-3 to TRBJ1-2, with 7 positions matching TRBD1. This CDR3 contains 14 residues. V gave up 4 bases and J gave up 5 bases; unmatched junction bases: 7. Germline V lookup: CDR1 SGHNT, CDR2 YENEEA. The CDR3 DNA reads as TGTGCCAGCAGCTCGGGACGGACAGGTTATGGCTACACCTTC. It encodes CASSSGRTGYGYTF.

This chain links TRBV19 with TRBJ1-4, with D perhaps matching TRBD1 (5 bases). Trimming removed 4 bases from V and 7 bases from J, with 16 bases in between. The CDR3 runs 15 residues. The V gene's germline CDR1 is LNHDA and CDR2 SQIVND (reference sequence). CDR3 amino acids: CASSTHSQGREKLFF. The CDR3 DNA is TGTGCCAGTAGTACCCACAGCCAGGGTCGTGAAAAACTGTTTTTT.

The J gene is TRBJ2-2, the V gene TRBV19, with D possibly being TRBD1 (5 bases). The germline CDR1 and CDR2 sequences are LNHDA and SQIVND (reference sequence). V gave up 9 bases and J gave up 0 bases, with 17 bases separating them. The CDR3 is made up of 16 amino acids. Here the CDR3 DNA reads TGTGCCAGCCGCGATTCCAGGGTCACGAACACCGGGGAGCTGTTTTTT. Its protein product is CASRDSRVTNTGELFF.

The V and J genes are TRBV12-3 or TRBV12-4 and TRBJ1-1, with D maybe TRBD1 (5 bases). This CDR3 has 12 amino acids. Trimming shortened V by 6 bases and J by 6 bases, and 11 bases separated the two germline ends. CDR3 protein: CASSKGRPEAFF. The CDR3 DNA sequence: TGTGCCAGCAGCAAGGGACGTCCTGAAGCTTTCTTT.

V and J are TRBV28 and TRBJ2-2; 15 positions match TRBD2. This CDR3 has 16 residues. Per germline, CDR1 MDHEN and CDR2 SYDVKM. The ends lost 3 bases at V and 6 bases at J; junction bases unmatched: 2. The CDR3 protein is CASSFRTSGRAGELFF. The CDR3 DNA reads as TGTGCCAGCAGTTTTCGGACTAGCGGGAGGGCCGGGGAGCTGTTTTTT.

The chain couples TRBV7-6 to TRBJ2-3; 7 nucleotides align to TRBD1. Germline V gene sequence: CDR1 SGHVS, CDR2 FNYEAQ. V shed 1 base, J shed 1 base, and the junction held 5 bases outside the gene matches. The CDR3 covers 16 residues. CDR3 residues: CASSLGEGAGTDTQYF. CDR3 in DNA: TGTGCCAGCAGCTTAGGCGAGGGGGCCGGCACAGATACGCAGTATTTT.

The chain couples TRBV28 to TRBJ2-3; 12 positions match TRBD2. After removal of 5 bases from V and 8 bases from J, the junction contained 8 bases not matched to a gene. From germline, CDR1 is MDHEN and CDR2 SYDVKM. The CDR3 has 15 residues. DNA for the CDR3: TGTGCCAGCAGTCCAGGACTAGCGGGGCCGGGTACGCAGTATTTT. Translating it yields CASSPGLAGPGTQYF.

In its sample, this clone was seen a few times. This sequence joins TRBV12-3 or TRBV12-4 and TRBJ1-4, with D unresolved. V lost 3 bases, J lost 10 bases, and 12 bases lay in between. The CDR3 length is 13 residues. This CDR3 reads CASSLASSGKLFF. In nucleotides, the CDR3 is TGTGCCAGCAGTTTGGCCTCGAGCGGAAAACTGTTTTTT.

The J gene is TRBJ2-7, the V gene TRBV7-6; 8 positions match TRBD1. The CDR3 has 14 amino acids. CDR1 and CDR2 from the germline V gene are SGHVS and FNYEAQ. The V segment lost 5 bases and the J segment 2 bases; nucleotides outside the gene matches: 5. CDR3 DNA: TGTGCCAGCAGCCACGACAGGGGCACCTACGAGCAGTACTTC. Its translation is CASSHDRGTYEQYF.

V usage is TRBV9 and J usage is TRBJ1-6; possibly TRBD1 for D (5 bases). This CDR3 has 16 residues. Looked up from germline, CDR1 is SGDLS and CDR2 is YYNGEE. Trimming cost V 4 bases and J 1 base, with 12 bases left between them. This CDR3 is CASSPSGSSYNSPLHF. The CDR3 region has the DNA TGTGCCAGCAGCCCTTCAGGGAGTTCCTATAATTCACCCCTCCACTTT.

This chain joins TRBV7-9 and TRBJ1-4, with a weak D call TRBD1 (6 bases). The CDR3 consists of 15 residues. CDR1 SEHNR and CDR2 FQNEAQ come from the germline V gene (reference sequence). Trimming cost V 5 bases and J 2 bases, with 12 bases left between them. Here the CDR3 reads CASSAWTATNEKLFF. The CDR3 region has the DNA TGTGCCAGCAGCGCCTGGACAGCCACTAATGAAAAACTGTTTTTT.

In DNA, the CDR3 is TGTGCCAGCCAGATCGGGGTCGGTCAGCCCCAGCATTTT. Translating it yields CASQIGVGQPQHF. The chain has TRBV5-8 and TRBJ1-5; the D is unclear. The CDR3 sequence is 13 residues long. From germline, CDR1 is SGHTS and CDR2 YDEGEE. The ends were cut back, 7 bases at V and 6 bases at J, with 14 bases in the middle.

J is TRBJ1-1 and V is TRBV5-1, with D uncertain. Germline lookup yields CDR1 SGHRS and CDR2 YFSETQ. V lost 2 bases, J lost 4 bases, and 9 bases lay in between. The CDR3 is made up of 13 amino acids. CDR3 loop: CASSLSTVTEAFF. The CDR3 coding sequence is TGCGCCAGCAGCTTAAGTACGGTCACTGAAGCTTTCTTT.